The rows below give T cell receptor beta chains drawn from one sample of a study of T-cell memory formation after mild COVID-19. TCRdb used MiXCR to reprocess the 5' RACE reads, holding one entry per CDR3 protein. The sample has hundreds of thousands of distinct CDR3 sequences, about 20% seen once; the top ten hold around 12%. Sequencing was done on a sample of PBMCs or a T cell subset sorted from them (not recorded which). These receptors were taken from an adult woman who had mild COVID-19 (a few samples of this study predate the infection). Cell type and time point are not known. Both conserved end residues are part of each CDR3. D genes are given only for firm matches. Clone size is not always given. Where it is, it says once, few, many or a class for expanded clones.

d_gene,j_gene,abundance,v_gene,len,CDR3nt,CDR3aa
NA,TRBJ1-4,few,TRBV12-3/TRBV12-4,15,TGTGCCAGCCACAGCACGGGACGGGGGAATGAAAAACTGTTTTTT,CASHSTGRGNEKLFF
TRBD2,TRBJ2-3,many,TRBV5-1,14,TGCGCCAGCATTGCTAGCGGGGGCTCGGATACGCAGTATTTT,CASIASGGSDTQYF
TRBD1,TRBJ2-5,NA,TRBV12-3/TRBV12-4,14,TGTGCCAGCAGCCCCGGACAGGGGACAGAGACCCAGTACTTC,CASSPGQGTETQYF
TRBD1,TRBJ2-5,many,TRBV29-1,14,TGCAGCGTTAACAGAAGGGACAGTAGAGAGACCCAGTACTTC,CSVNRRDSRETQYF
NA,TRBJ1-3,NA,TRBV6-5,18,TGTGCCAGCAGGATCACCCCGGCCCCCACTAGCTCTGGAAACACCATATATTTT,CASRITPAPTSSGNTIYF
NA,TRBJ2-1,NA,TRBV6-5,15,TGTGCCAGCAGTTACGGCGGCCCCGGGAGCAATGAGCAGTTCTTC,CASSYGGPGSNEQFF
NA,TRBJ2-4,NA,TRBV20-1,15,TGCAGTGCTAGGAGACCCGGGACTGGGAAAAACATTCAGTACTTC,CSARRPGTGKNIQYF
TRBD1,TRBJ1-2,few,TRBV11-2,14,TGTGCCAGCAGCTACAACAGGGGCACAAGTGGCTACACCTTC,CASSYNRGTSGYTF
NA,TRBJ2-7,few,TRBV4-3,14,TGCGCCAGCAGCCAAGATGCCGGAGTTGGCGAGCAGTACTTC,CASSQDAGVGEQYF
NA,TRBJ2-2,NA,TRBV6-4,16,TGTGCCAGCAGTGACTGGGCGGGACCGAACACCGGGGAGCTGTTTTTT,CASSDWAGPNTGELFF
TRBD2,TRBJ2-1,NA,TRBV19,17,TGTGCCAGTACCCCCATCGGAAGACTAGCGCTCTACAATGAGCAGTTCTTC,CASTPIGRLALYNEQFF
NA,TRBJ1-1,NA,TRBV5-8,14,TGTGCCAGCAGCTTGTGGGGTAAGAACACTGAAGCTTTCTTT,CASSLWGKNTEAFF
TRBD1,TRBJ2-2,many,TRBV27,16,TGTGCCAGCACGTCGGCGACAGGGTGGGAAACCGGGGAGCTGTTTTTT,CASTSATGWETGELFF
NA,TRBJ1-5,NA,TRBV6-1,15,TGTGCCAGCAGTGAAAGTTGGAATAGCAATCAGCCCCAGCATTTT,CASSESWNSNQPQHF
NA,TRBJ1-2,NA,TRBV7-8,17,TGTGCCAGCAGCTTAGATGGAGCAGGGGCCGCTAACTATGGCTACACCTTC,CASSLDGAGAANYGYTF
TRBD2,TRBJ2-7,NA,TRBV7-9,12,TGTGCCAGCAGCCCCCGGGGGGAGGTGCAGTACTTC,CASSPRGEVQYF
TRBD2,TRBJ2-3,NA,TRBV2,14,TGTGCCAGCCACAGCGGGGGGGCCGGGGATACGCAGTATTTT,CASHSGGAGDTQYF
TRBD2,TRBJ2-1,NA,TRBV5-6,13,TGTGCCAGCACCCTGACTAGCGGGAGTGAGCAGTTCTTC,CASTLTSGSEQFF
TRBD1,TRBJ2-7,few,TRBV7-2,13,TGTGCCAGCAGCTCAGCGACAGGGTACGAGCAGTACTTC,CASSSATGYEQYF
TRBD2,TRBJ2-3,few,TRBV29-1,14,TGCAGCGTGACTAGCGGGGGGTTCACAGATACGCAGTATTTT,CSVTSGGFTDTQYF
TRBD1,TRBJ1-5,NA,TRBV12-3/TRBV12-4,19,TGTGCCAGCAGTCCCTCCCGCGGGACAGGGGTGTATAGCAATCAGCCCCAGCATTTT,CASSPSRGTGVYSNQPQHF
TRBD2,TRBJ2-7,few,TRBV7-2,14,TGTGCCAGCAGCACAGCGGGAGGGCCGAGTGAGCAGTACTTC,CASSTAGGPSEQYF
NA,TRBJ2-2,many,TRBV7-3,14,TGTGCCAGCAGCTTCTACGGTGGCCCCGGGGAGCTGTTTTTT,CASSFYGGPGELFF
NA,TRBJ1-5,NA,TRBV19,13,TGTGCCAGTAGTCCGGCGGACAATCAGCCCCAGCATTTT,CASSPADNQPQHF
NA,TRBJ2-1,NA,TRBV6-5,14,TGTGCCAGCACCTCGGGAGTCAGGGGCAATGAGCAGTTCTTC,CASTSGVRGNEQFF
NA,TRBJ1-3,few,TRBV7-9,12,TGTGCCAGCAGGGGTCTGGGAAACACCATATATTTT,CASRGLGNTIYF
NA,TRBJ2-5,NA,TRBV24-1,14,TGTGCCACCAGTGCTAGGGGAGGTCCAGAGACCCAGTACTTC,CATSARGGPETQYF
TRBD1,TRBJ2-1,few,TRBV24-1,15,TGTGCCACCAGTGATTTGGGGACAGGGGCCAATGAGCAGTTCTTC,CATSDLGTGANEQFF
NA,TRBJ2-1,few,TRBV10-3,13,TGTGCCATCAGTGGCTCTCCCACCAATGAGCAGTTCTTC,CAISGSPTNEQFF
TRBD1,TRBJ2-2,NA,TRBV14,14,TGTGCCAGCAGCGGACAGGGTCGGACCGGGGAGCTGTTTTTT,CASSGQGRTGELFF
NA,TRBJ2-1,few,TRBV3-1,14,TGTGCCAGCAGCCTCCGCAAGCGGCGTTATGAGCAGTTCTTC,CASSLRKRRYEQFF
NA,TRBJ1-2,NA,TRBV27,13,TGTGCCAGCAGTCCCCACTTCCCCCGGGGCTACACCTTC,CASSPHFPRGYTF
NA,TRBJ1-2,NA,TRBV20-1,12,TGCAGTGGTAGGGACTTTAACTATGGCTACACCTTC,CSGRDFNYGYTF
NA,TRBJ1-1,NA,TRBV14,13,TGTGCCAGCAGCTGGGTAGCTGGCACTGAAGCTTTCTTT,CASSWVAGTEAFF
NA,TRBJ2-2,NA,TRBV27,18,TGTGCCAGCAGTTTCCGACCGCTTTCTAGCTTGGACACCGGGGAGCTGTTTTTT,CASSFRPLSSLDTGELFF
TRBD1,TRBJ1-6,few,TRBV30,16,TGTGCCTGGAGGAACCGGGACAGGGGGCAGATATCACCCCTCCACTTT,CAWRNRDRGQISPLHF
NA,TRBJ1-5,few,TRBV29-1,13,TGCAGCGTGCAGGGAGATAGCAATCAGCCCCAGCATTTT,CSVQGDSNQPQHF
NA,TRBJ1-5,NA,TRBV3-1,15,TGTGCCAGCAGCCAAGGTATTTATAGCAATCAGCCCCAGCATTTT,CASSQGIYSNQPQHF
NA,TRBJ1-6,NA,TRBV7-8,18,TGTGCCAGCAGCTTAGTCTCGGTTCCGAGCTCCTGTAATTCACCCCTCCACTTT,CASSLVSVPSSCNSPLHF
NA,TRBJ2-1,NA,TRBV6-5,17,TGTGCCAGCAGCACCCTCCAGGGGATTAGCTCCTACAATGAGCAGTTCTTC,CASSTLQGISSYNEQFF
NA,TRBJ2-3,few,TRBV25-1,16,TGTGCCACCAGCAGGATTTGGGGCGGGGACACAGATACGCAGTATTTT,CATSRIWGGDTDTQYF
NA,TRBJ2-3,many,TRBV15,16,TGTGCCACCAGCAGAGATGGAGGCGGGAGCACAGATACGCAGTATTTT,CATSRDGGGSTDTQYF
TRBD1,TRBJ1-1,few,TRBV5-1,18,TGCGCCAGCAGCGATCCCGGACAGGGGGCGGAAAAGAACACTGAAGCTTTCTTT,CASSDPGQGAEKNTEAFF